The 7 T cell receptor beta chains in this list originate from one sample, sequenced in a study of T cells in localized non-small cell lung cancer. Data came from immunoSEQ multiplex PCR; TCRdb stores just in-frame clones and leaves some out. The table has around 25,000 clones, 75% to 90% seen once. The material was peripheral blood, obtained before any cancer treatment. The receptors derive from a male donor aged 60 or over with stage II squamous cell lung carcinoma.

The J gene is TRBJ2-7, the V gene TRBV18; D is ambiguous. The CDR3 has 13 residues. Trimming pared 1 base from V and 6 bases from J, leaving 10 bases between. Germline-derived CDR1 and CDR2 are KGHSH and LQKENI. As DNA, the CDR3 is TGTGCCAGCTCACCACGGGCAGGTTTCGAGCAGTACTTC. Amino acid sequence: CASSPRAGFEQYF.

The chain is built from TRBV28 and TRBJ2-7; 7 positions agree with TRBD1. From germline, CDR1 is MDHEN and CDR2 SYDVKM. The CDR3 sequence is 14 residues long. After removal of 4 bases from V and 2 bases from J, the junction contained 5 bases not matched to a gene. CDR3 protein: CASSWDRNTYEQYF. As DNA, the CDR3 is TGTGCCAGCAGTTGGGACAGAAACACCTACGAGCAGTACTTC.

The rearrangement links TRBV2 to TRBJ2-5; the D is unclear. CDR3 length: 11 residues. Trimming removed 7 bases from V and 4 bases from J, with 7 bases in between. Germline CDR1 SNHLY, CDR2 FYNNEI. In DNA, the CDR3 is TGTGCCAGCACGAAAGGAGAGACCCAGTACTTC. Its translation: CASTKGETQYF.

Comments on this clone: At the DNA level, this CDR3 is encoded by other sequences in the same sample as well. This chain uses TRBV7-2 with TRBJ1-5; D uncertain. Germline V gene data show CDR1 as SGHTA and CDR2 as FQGNSA. Deletions cut 5 bases from V and 6 bases from J, with 17 bases between. The CDR3 has 15 amino acids. CDR3 amino acids: CASSLRGQKGQPQHF. DNA of the CDR3: TGTGCCAGCAGCCTTAGAGGGCAGAAGGGTCAGCCCCAGCATTTT.

The chain uses TRBV7-3 and TRBJ1-1, with D uncertain. The ends were cut back, 0 bases at V and 1 base at J, with 3 bases in the middle. This CDR3 comprises 13 residues. Germline lookup yields CDR1 SGHTA and CDR2 FQGTGA. CDR3 sequence reads: CASSLTRNTEAFF. For the CDR3, the DNA is TGTGCCAGCAGCTTAACGCGGAACACTGAAGCTTTCTTT.

In its sample, this clone was seen a few times. The V call is TRBV11-2, the J call TRBJ1-1, with D uncertain. Per the germline V gene, CDR1 is SGHAT and CDR2 is FQNNGV. Trimming stripped 0 bases from V and 1 base from J, with 6 bases between. This CDR3 contains 14 residues. CDR3 protein: CASSLDGKNTEAFF. Here the CDR3 DNA reads TGTGCCAGCAGCTTAGACGGGAAGAACACTGAAGCTTTCTTT.

This sequence joins TRBV9 and TRBJ2-1, with 16 bases matching TRBD2. V lost 3 bases, J lost 6 bases, and 3 bases stayed unmatched. The germline V gene encodes CDR1 SGDLS and CDR2 YYNGEE. The CDR3 length is 16 residues. The CDR3 DNA follows: TGTGCCAGCAGCGCGGGACTAGCGGGGGGGCCCAATGAGCAGTTCTTC. Protein sequence: CASSAGLAGGPNEQFF.